One and the same sample provided the 10 T cell receptor beta chains below, sequenced in a study of shared clonotypes between healthy human individuals (dated by TCRdb to about 2020). Libraries were built with the immunoSEQ multiplex PCR assay. TCRdb obtained this table from immuneACCESS and retained in-frame rearrangements with V and J assigned. These tables miss some clones; where compared with another copy, unresolved V genes account for less than half of the shortfall, and the remainder is unexplained. A total of about 1.9 million clones appear in this sample, 90% to 95% of them only once. The ten largest clones add up to over 1.5% of the sample. CD8 naive samples were CD45RO-negative cells positively selected for CCR7, giving a CD45RA+CCR7+ population that excluded TemRA cells. The sequenced sample consisted of naive CD8+ T cells from PBMCs. The cell subset or site label here, explained by the study, means: CD45RA+CCR7+. The receptors here all came from a man aged 18-30 years in good health. Some clones in this sample may be carry-over from other donors' samples.

The chain uses TRBV11-2 and TRBJ2-1; D might be TRBD1 (5 bases). Germline values: CDR1 SGHAT, CDR2 FQNNGV. This CDR3 region has 11 residues. V shed 5 bases and J shed 6 bases, with 5 bases lying between them. The chain's CDR3 is CASSQGNEQFF. CDR3 in DNA: TGTGCCAGCAGCCAGGGCAATGAGCAGTTCTTC.

The V and J genes are TRBV9 and TRBJ2-5, with 7 bases fitting TRBD1. Germline trimming cut 2 bases from V and 1 base from J; bases unmatched to any gene: 5. The CDR3 is 15 residues long. CDR1 is SGDLS and CDR2 is YYNGEE in the germline V gene. CDR3 nucleotides: TGTGCCAGCAGCGTGGGGCGGACAGGCCAAGAGACCCAGTACTTC. This gives the protein CASSVGRTGQETQYF.

This clone was observed a single time. The J gene is TRBJ2-1, the V gene TRBV21-1; the D call of TRBD2 is as the table states it, not checked on the DNA. TRBV21-1 is noted as a pseudogene. The CDR3 runs to 22 residues. CDR3 sequence reads: CASSTKMTTSGRVCCLYNEQFF. Here the CDR3 DNA reads TGTGCCAGCAGCACAAAAATGACGACTAGCGGGAGGGTGTGTTGCCTCTACAATGAGCAGTTCTTC.

This chain links TRBV27 with TRBJ2-1, with 11 positions matching TRBD2. Losses at the gene ends were 5 bases for V and 5 bases for J; bases not matched to a gene: 23. Looked up from germline, CDR1 is MNHEY and CDR2 is SMNVEV (reference sequence). CDR3 length: 21 amino acids. CDR3: CASSLWGIRSGRVEKHNEQFF. CDR3 nucleotides: TGTGCCAGCAGTCTATGGGGCATTCGTAGCGGGAGGGTTGAAAAGCACAATGAGCAGTTCTTC.

The J gene is TRBJ2-5, the V gene TRBV9, with 8 positions matching TRBD2. The V segment lost 2 bases and the J segment 1 base; nucleotides outside the gene matches: 16. Germline lookup yields CDR1 SGDLS and CDR2 YYNGEE. The CDR3 is 19 amino acids. DNA for the CDR3: TGTGCCAGCAGCGTGGATCCTCAGGAACTAGCGGAGACCCAAGAGACCCAGTACTTC. As protein: CASSVDPQELAETQETQYF.

This rearrangement joins TRBV19 to TRBJ2-5; D remains ambiguous. The CDR3 is 13 residues long. V lost 9 bases and J 2 bases, leaving 13 bases between the germline ends. CDR1 LNHDA and CDR2 SQIVND come from the germline V gene (reference sequence). The CDR3 bases are TGTGCCAGCGCACCGGGCCGACAAGAGACCCAGTACTTC. It encodes CASAPGRQETQYF. The whole variable domain, filled in from reference TRBV19 and TRBJ2-5, reads DGGITQSPKYLFRKEGQNVTLSCEQNLNHDAMYWYRQDPGQGLRLIYYSQIVNDFQKGDIAEGYSVSREKKESFPLTVTSAQKNPTAFYLCASAPGRQETQYFGPGTRLLVL.

This sequence joins TRBV7-9 and TRBJ2-2; maybe TRBD2 (7 bases). There are 15 residues in the CDR3. Germline V lookup: CDR1 SEHNR, CDR2 FQNEAQ (reference sequence). Trimming took off 5 bases at V and 3 bases at J, with 13 bases between the two ends. Here the CDR3 reads CASSPKGGHTGELFF. The CDR3 DNA reads as TGTGCCAGCAGCCCAAAGGGGGGGCACACCGGGGAGCTGTTTTTT.

V and J are TRBV25-1 and TRBJ2-7; D possibly corresponds to TRBD1 (5 bases). This CDR3 spans 12 amino acids. CDR1 is MGHDK and CDR2 is SYGVNS in the germline V gene. Between the trimmed V and J ends, which lost 10 bases and 6 bases, there was a span of 16 bases. The CDR3 region has the DNA TGTGCCACCTGGGGCAACTCTCTCGAGCAGTACTTC. Translation: CATWGNSLEQYF.

The V gene is TRBV4-3, the J gene TRBJ2-7; 16 bases align to TRBD2. Trimming took 4 bases from V and 3 from J; bases not matched to a gene: 6. This CDR3 comprises 17 residues. Germline V CDR1 and CDR2: LGHNA, YSLEER. The CDR3 nucleotides are TGCGCCAGCAGCCCCGGGACTAGCGGGAGGGCCCTCTACGAGCAGTACTTC. Protein sequence: CASSPGTSGRALYEQYF.

The CDR3 region is CAWGTVGPDITFYEQYF. The CDR3, as DNA: TGTGCCTGGGGGACGGTAGGACCCGACATTACCTTCTACGAGCAGTACTTC. The chain uses TRBV30 and TRBJ2-7; either TRBD1 or TRBD2 may fit D (5 bases each). The CDR3 length is 17 residues. With 5 bases removed from V and 3 bases from J, the gap between germline ends came to 26 bases. The V gene's germline CDR1 is GTSNPN and CDR2 SVGIG (reference sequence).